This T cell receptor (beta chain) was sequenced in a study of identical twins. A universal primer site was incorporated via template switching, and the cDNA contained unique molecular identifiers. TCRdb independently ran MiXCR on the 5' RACE reads; one entry per CDR3 protein. The sample yields around 1.7 million distinct CDR3 sequences, roughly 35% seen once. The sample holds many counts of this clonotype. This CDR3 spans 13 amino acids. Trimming cost V 4 bases and J 1 base, with 7 bases left between them. The V gene's germline CDR1 is SGHDN and CDR2 FVKESK. The chain couples TRBV14 to TRBJ2-5, with D possibly matching TRBD1 (5 bases). Specimen: cord blood. This receptor was taken from a newborn girl in good health. The DNA of the CDR3 is TGTGCCAGCAGCCCCAGGGTCCAAGAGACCCAGTACTTC. Translated, it gives CASSPRVQETQYF.